This TCR beta chain was sequenced for a study of blood T cell repertoires in COVID-19. About the study: Material from acute and convalescent COVID-19 was sourced from the United States, Italy and Spain. The analysed material was cDNA or gDNA that came from T cells, B-cell-depleted T cells, or PBMCs.

Study processing details: Reference gene primer amplification in the assay estimated nucleated cell counts. The assay was immunoSEQ multiplex PCR, and TCRdb's table has in-frame clones only and misses some. From that table come the V and J calls and clone size; the DNA was used to work out D and trimming. Among approximately 200,000 clones listed, over 75% were seen once. Cohort allocation depended upon clinical history that participants reported. The sequencing input was PBMCs or T cells enriched from blood (not recorded which). The sequence was collected from a man between 40 and 49 years old who had recovered from COVID-19.

The CDR3 reads CASGQGVGQPQHF. The CDR3 DNA is TGTGCTAGCGGGCAGGGGGTAGGGCAGCCCCAGCATTTT. The rearrangement links TRBV12-5 to TRBJ1-5, with TRBD1 matching over 7 bases. This CDR3 is 13 amino acids long. Germline assignment: CDR1 LGHNT and CDR2 FRNRAP. J was trimmed by 7 bases and V by 9 bases; bases with no gene match: 9.